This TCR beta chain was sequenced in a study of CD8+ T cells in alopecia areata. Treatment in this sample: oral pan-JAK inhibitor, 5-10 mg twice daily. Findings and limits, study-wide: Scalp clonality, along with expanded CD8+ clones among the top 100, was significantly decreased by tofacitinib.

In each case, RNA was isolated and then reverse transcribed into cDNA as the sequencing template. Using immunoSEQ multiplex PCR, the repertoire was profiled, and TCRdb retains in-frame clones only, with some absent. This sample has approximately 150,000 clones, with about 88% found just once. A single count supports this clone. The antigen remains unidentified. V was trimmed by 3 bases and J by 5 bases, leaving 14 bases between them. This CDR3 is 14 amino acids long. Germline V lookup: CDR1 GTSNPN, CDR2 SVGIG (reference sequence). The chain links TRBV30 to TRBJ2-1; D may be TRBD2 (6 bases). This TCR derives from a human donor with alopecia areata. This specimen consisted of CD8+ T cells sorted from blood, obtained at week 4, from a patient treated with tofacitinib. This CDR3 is CAWRRGLQNNEQFF. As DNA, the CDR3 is TGTGCCTGGAGAAGAGGACTACAAAACAATGAGCAGTTCTTC.